This is a list of T cell receptor beta chains from one sample in a study of shared clonotypes between healthy human individuals. Sequencing used immunoSEQ multiplex PCR; TCRdb keeps in-frame clones, though not all of them. The table lists under 600,000 clones, about 96% of them singletons, with 0.064% in the top ten. Sample: naive CD4+ T cells sorted from blood. The receptors originated from a woman aged 25 to 39 in good health. The CDR3 runs from the conserved cysteine through the conserved F or W. A D gene is named only where the DNA matches it firmly. Expanded clones get a size class; other rows say once, few or many, or leave the size out.

TRBD2	15	.	TRBV2	TRBJ2-7	TGTGCCAGCAGCCCAGGACTAGCGGGAATCTACGAGCAGTACTTC	CASSPGLAGIYEQYF
.	14	.	TRBV28	TRBJ1-5	TGTGCCAGCAGTTTAGGCCAGAGCAATCAGCCCCAGCATTTT	CASSLGQSNQPQHF
TRBD1	15	.	TRBV6-1	TRBJ2-7	TGTGCCAGCGGGAGTTGGGACAGCCCTAACTACGAGCAGTACTTC	CASGSWDSPNYEQYF
TRBD2	15	.	TRBV18	TRBJ2-1	TGTGCCAGCTCACCCCCCGCGGGAGGTCACAATGAGCAGTTCTTC	CASSPPAGGHNEQFF
TRBD1	20	.	TRBV2	TRBJ1-5	TGTGCCAGCAGTCGAACAGGGGGCGCGGGTGGCGCGTTAGGGCATCAGCCCCAGCATTTT	CASSRTGGAGGALGHQPQHF
.	15	.	TRBV2	TRBJ2-5	TGTGCCAGCAGTGAATTGAGTACGTACCAAGAGACCCAGTACTTC	CASSELSTYQETQYF
.	16	.	TRBV19	TRBJ2-1	TGTGCCAGTAGTATTGTCAGTCAGAGCTCCTACAATGAGCAGTTCTTC	CASSIVSQSSYNEQFF
.	14	.	TRBV4-3	TRBJ2-7	TGCGCCAGCAGCCTCGGGACGGTGACCTACGAGCAGTACTTC	CASSLGTVTYEQYF
TRBD1	14	.	TRBV2	TRBJ1-3	TGTGCCAGCACCGGGACAGGGGTGGGAAACACCATATATTTT	CASTGTGVGNTIYF
.	15	.	TRBV7-9	TRBJ2-7	TGTGCCAGCAGCTTATCGCAGGGCCGAGCCTACGAGCAGTACTTC	CASSLSQGRAYEQYF
.	17	.	TRBV7-9	TRBJ1-5	TGTGCCAGCAGCCAAGTTGGACAATCATATAGCAATCAGCCCCAGCATTTT	CASSQVGQSYSNQPQHF
TRBD2	14	once	TRBV29-1	TRBJ2-3	TGCAGCGTTGAGGGACTAGCGGGAGGGGATACGCAGTATTTT	CSVEGLAGGDTQYF
.	13	.	TRBV7-1	TRBJ1-5	TGTGCCAGCAGCTTAGAGGGGGACCAGCCCCAGCATTTT	CASSLEGDQPQHF
TRBD2	17	.	TRBV9	TRBJ2-2	TGTGCCAGCAGCGGCCAAGCGGGAGGAAAGAGGGGCGGGGAGCTGTTTTTT	CASSGQAGGKRGGELFF
TRBD2	18	.	TRBV7-2	TRBJ2-7	TGTGCCAGCAGCTTAGCGCTTACAACTAGCGGGAGCGCCTACGAGCAGTACTTC	CASSLALTTSGSAYEQYF
TRBD1	15	once	TRBV5-6	TRBJ2-3	TGTGCCAGCAGGACGAGGGGGCTGGGCACAGATACGCAGTATTTT	CASRTRGLGTDTQYF
.	14	.	TRBV19	TRBJ1-1	TGTGCCAGTACCATGAGAAGAGAGAACACTGAAGCTTTCTTT	CASTMRRENTEAFF
.	14	.	TRBV28	TRBJ1-3	TGTGCCAGCATGGAGCCCAGCTCTGGAAACACCATATATTTT	CASMEPSSGNTIYF
.	15	.	TRBV6-1	TRBJ2-1	TGTGCCAGCAGTGGAGGGCGGACGCCGCACAATGAGCAGTTCTTC	CASSGGRTPHNEQFF
TRBD1	15	.	TRBV14	TRBJ2-5	TGTGCCAGCAGCCAGCGGGACAGGGGCCAAGAGACCCAGTACTTC	CASSQRDRGQETQYF
.	15	.	TRBV11-3	TRBJ2-1	TGTGCCAGCAGCTTATCAGCCGGGTCCTACAATGAGCAGTTCTTC	CASSLSAGSYNEQFF
.	16	.	TRBV7-2	TRBJ2-7	TGTGCCAGCACCCCCACCCTAGCTTTCAGCTCCTACGAGCAGTACTTC	CASTPTLAFSSYEQYF
.	13	.	TRBV2	TRBJ2-7	TGTGCCAGCAGTGAACAGGCCTCCTACGAGCAGTACTTC	CASSEQASYEQYF
.	17	.	TRBV4-1	TRBJ2-5	TGCGCCAGCAGTCCCCCGGGAAGATGGGGGGGCGAAGAGACCCAGTACTTC	CASSPPGRWGGEETQYF
.	14	.	TRBV7-9	TRBJ2-7	TGTGCCAGCAGCTTAGCTGGGGCCTACTACGAGCAGTACTTC	CASSLAGAYYEQYF
.	14	once	TRBV25-1	TRBJ2-7	TGTGCCAGCAGTGAATTGAACAGGGACTACGAGCAGTACTTC	CASSELNRDYEQYF
.	14	.	TRBV28	TRBJ1-3	TGTGCCAGCACTCCCGGGGCCTCTGGAAACACCATATATTTT	CASTPGASGNTIYF
TRBD1	15	.	TRBV7-2	TRBJ2-7	TGTGCCAGCAGCTTAACAGGGACAGGGGCGGGGGAGCAGTACTTC	CASSLTGTGAGEQYF
TRBD2	15	.	TRBV5-1	TRBJ2-1	TGCGCCAGCAGCTTGGGGCTAGCGGGATTTGATGAGCAGTTCTTC	CASSLGLAGFDEQFF
.	20	.	TRBV2	TRBJ2-5	TGTGCCAGCAGTGACAGGGGGCGCGGGTACCTAGCGGAAAACCAAGAGACCCAGTACTTC	CASSDRGRGYLAENQETQYF
.	14	.	TRBV28	TRBJ1-2	TGTGCCAGCAGCGTCTTGCGGGACCACTATGGCTACACCTTC	CASSVLRDHYGYTF
.	13	once	TRBV5-1	TRBJ2-7	TGCGCCAGCAGCTTGGAGTCCGGAGGCGAGCAGTACTTC	CASSLESGGEQYF
.	14	.	TRBV25-1	TRBJ1-2	TGTGCCAGCAGGGATGACCGCCTGGGACATGGCTACACCTTC	CASRDDRLGHGYTF
TRBD2	15	once	TRBV5-4	TRBJ2-7	TGTGCCAGCAGCTCCGGACTAGCGGGGACCTACGAGCAGTACTTC	CASSSGLAGTYEQYF
.	11	.	TRBV10-3	TRBJ2-2	TGTGCCATCAGTGACCGCGGGGAGCTGTTTTTT	CAISDRGELFF
.	13	.	TRBV11-2	TRBJ2-7	TGTGCCAGCAGCTTAGCGGGCTCCTACGAGCAGTACTTC	CASSLAGSYEQYF
TRBD1	13	.	TRBV19	TRBJ2-7	TGTGCCAGTAGTACAACAGGGGGCTACGAGCAGTACTTC	CASSTTGGYEQYF
TRBD2	17	.	TRBV28	TRBJ2-1	TGTGCCAGCACCCTTTGGGTAGCGGGAGACGTCTACAATGAGCAGTTCTTC	CASTLWVAGDVYNEQFF
TRBD1	16	.	TRBV28	TRBJ1-1	TGTGCCAGCAGTTTTTCCGACAGGGGCGAACGGGGAAAAGCTTTCTTT	CASSFSDRGERGKAFF
.	17	once	TRBV27	TRBJ2-6	TGTGCCAGCAGTCTACGGACAGTTAGCTCTGGGGCCAACGTCCTGACTTTC	CASSLRTVSSGANVLTF
.	14	.	TRBV7-9	TRBJ2-5	TGTGCCAGCAGCTTACTTCTTTCCGAAGAGACCCAGTACTTC	CASSLLLSEETQYF
.	16	.	TRBV9	TRBJ2-2	TGTGCCAGCAGCGTAGGTCATCACGCGAACACCGGGGAGCTGTTTTTT	CASSVGHHANTGELFF
.	17	.	TRBV11-2	TRBJ1-2	TGTGCCAGCAGCCCCACCCGATGGCGGGGAACTAACTATGGCTACACCTTC	CASSPTRWRGTNYGYTF
.	15	.	TRBV18	TRBJ1-3	TGTGCCAGCTCACCAATGAGAAGCTCTGGAAACACCATATATTTT	CASSPMRSSGNTIYF
.	17	.	TRBV28	TRBJ1-5	TGTGCCAGCATTCCGGGGGCAGGGCTTGACACGGGTCAGCCCCAGCATTTT	CASIPGAGLDTGQPQHF
TRBD2	16	.	TRBV7-6	TRBJ2-5	TGTGCCAGCAGCAAGATAGCGGGAGAGGTTCGAGAGACCCAGTACTTC	CASSKIAGEVRETQYF